The source of this T cell receptor beta chain is a study of blood T cell repertoires in COVID-19. Study-level information: The United States, Italy and Spain supplied acute and convalescent COVID-19 samples.

Germline V gene sequence: CDR1 GTSNPN, CDR2 SVGIG (reference sequence). After removal of 0 bases from V and 4 bases from J, the junction contained 3 bases not matched to a gene. This CDR3 spans 13 amino acids. Per the original methods: By means of reference gene primer amplification, nucleated cell counts were estimated. Produced via immunoSEQ multiplex PCR; TCRdb's table is partial and in-frame only. V and J calls and clone size come straight from that table; D and trimming were deduced from the DNA. The sample lists around 78,000 clones, about nine tenths occurring once. The TCR comes from a woman aged 45 to 65 in a cohort sampled during active COVID-19. What was sequenced was peripheral blood. The chain combines TRBV30 with TRBJ2-7; 7 nucleotides match TRBD1. CDR3 amino acids: CAWSVDREYEQYF. The DNA of the CDR3 is TGTGCCTGGAGTGTCGACAGGGAATACGAGCAGTACTTC. The variable domain in full, completed from reference TRBV30 and TRBJ2-7, reads SQTIHQWPATLVQPVGSPLSLECTVEGTSNPNLYWYRQAAGRGLQLLFYSVGIGQISSEVPQNLSASRPQDRQFILSSKKLLLSDSGFYLCAWSVDREYEQYFGPGTRLTVT.